A selection of T cell receptor beta chains follows, all from one sample in a study of blood T cell repertoires in COVID-19. The assay was immunoSEQ multiplex PCR, and TCRdb's table has in-frame clones only and misses some. The data show roughly 210,000 clones, with 87% seen just once and 7% to 8.5% held by the top ten. What was sequenced was PBMCs or T cells enriched from blood (not recorded which). These receptors were taken from a young man in a cohort exposed to, infected with or recovered from COVID-19 (not recorded which). Both conserved end residues are part of each CDR3. A D gene is named only where the DNA matches it firmly. The size of a clone is reported for some rows only, either as once, few or many, or as a class for expanded clones.

>TRBJ1-1|TRBD1|-|TRBV7-2
TGTGCCAGCAGCTCGCAAGGGACAGCGAACACTGAAGCTTTCTTT
CASSSQGTANTEAFF
>TRBJ2-7|-|many|TRBV28
TGTGCCAGCAGCCTAGGGGGAGTACTCTCCTACGAGCAGTACTTC
CASSLGGVLSYEQYF
>TRBJ1-1|TRBD1|-|TRBV27
TGTGCCAGCAGTAGGGACAGGGGTGGTGGTGAAGCTTTCTTT
CASSRDRGGGEAFF
>TRBJ2-1|TRBD2|-|TRBV7-3
TGTGCCAGCAGCTTAACAACTAGCGCCTACTCCTACAATGAGCAGTTCTTC
CASSLTTSAYSYNEQFF
>TRBJ2-2|-|-|TRBV5-4
TGTGCCAGCAGCTTGAGTCCCCCGGGAATGAGAGATCGGAGGGAGCTGTTTTTT
CASSLSPPGMRDRRELFF
>TRBJ1-2|-|-|TRBV5-8
TGTGCCAGCAGCTTGGCCAGGGGTTCCTCGAGACACTATGGCTACACCTTC
CASSLARGSSRHYGYTF
>TRBJ1-2|-|-|TRBV20-1
TGCAGTGCTAGTCAGGCAGGTTACAACTATGGCTACACCTTC
CSASQAGYNYGYTF
>TRBJ2-1|-|-|TRBV6-2/TRBV6-3
TGTGCCAGCAGTCAGGGGAATGAGCAGTTCTTC
CASSQGNEQFF
>TRBJ1-2|TRBD1|-|TRBV9
TGTGCCAGCAGCGGAAAAGACAGGGTGGGAACGGTGGATGGCTACACCTTC
CASSGKDRVGTVDGYTF
>TRBJ1-2|-|-|TRBV6-2/TRBV6-3
TGTGCCAGCAGTTTGACGGACAGAGCTAACTATGGCTACACCTTC
CASSLTDRANYGYTF
>TRBJ1-1|-|-|TRBV18
TGTGCCAGCTCTCTCGAATGGGGGGAATTTAATCAAGCTTTCTTT
CASSLEWGEFNQAFF
>TRBJ2-3|-|-|TRBV12-3/TRBV12-4
TGTGCCAGCAGGAGATCCGGGACAGATACGCAGTATTTT
CASRRSGTDTQYF
>TRBJ2-6|-|-|TRBV19
TGTGCCAGTAGTAGTCAGGGGAAAGGGGCCAACGTCCTGACTTTC
CASSSQGKGANVLTF
>TRBJ2-1|TRBD2|-|TRBV6-5
TGTGCCAGCAGCGTAGCGGGAGCAACCTACAATGAGCAGTTCTTC
CASSVAGATYNEQFF
>TRBJ1-1|-|-|TRBV7-9
TGTGCCAGCAGCACGACAGCTATGAACACTGAAGCTTTCTTT
CASSTTAMNTEAFF
>TRBJ2-7|-|-|TRBV15
TGTGCCACCAGCAGAGATCTGTCCCTGGACATCTACGAGCAGTACTTC
CATSRDLSLDIYEQYF
>TRBJ2-6|-|-|TRBV28
TGTGCCAGCAGTTTATATCAGGGCTCTGGGGCCAACGTCCTGACTTTC
CASSLYQGSGANVLTF
>TRBJ2-7|TRBD2|-|TRBV4-3
TGCGCCAGCAGCCAAGATCACGGAACTAGCGGTGGCTACGAGCAGTACTTC
CASSQDHGTSGGYEQYF
>TRBJ2-2|-|-|TRBV5-1
TGCGCCAGCAGCGCTGGACAGACCACCGGGGAGCTGTTTTTT
CASSAGQTTGELFF
>TRBJ1-5|-|-|TRBV18
TGTGCCAGCAAGCGGGACACCAATCAGCCCCAGCATTTT
CASKRDTNQPQHF
>TRBJ1-5|-|-|TRBV5-6
TGTGCCAGCAGCTTGTCGATGGCCCCTGAGCCCCAGCATTTT
CASSLSMAPEPQHF
>TRBJ1-1|TRBD1|-|TRBV14
TGTGCCAGCAGCCCAGGGGGGAACACTGAAGCTTTCTTT
CASSPGGNTEAFF
>TRBJ2-7|-|-|TRBV7-9
TGTGCCAGTAGCATCCAGGCCGAGCAGTACTTC
CASSIQAEQYF
>TRBJ2-3|TRBD2|-|TRBV18
TGTGCCAGCTCATCACAAGGGAGGGTCCTAGATACGCAGTATTTT
CASSSQGRVLDTQYF
>TRBJ2-2|-|-|TRBV7-9
TGTGCCAGCAGCACCAAACTAGTTAACACCGGGGAGCTGTTTTTT
CASSTKLVNTGELFF
>TRBJ1-1|-|-|TRBV28
TGTGCCACCCTCCGACCCGTCCGGGGCACTGAAGCTTTCTTT
CATLRPVRGTEAFF
>TRBJ1-1|-|-|TRBV28
TGTGCCAGCAGTTTCCTGGACAGTCCCCCGAGTGAAGCTTTCTTT
CASSFLDSPPSEAFF
>TRBJ1-5|-|-|TRBV28
TGTGCCAGCAGTTTAGCGGGGGGGGGACGCCAGCCCCAGCATTTT
CASSLAGGGRQPQHF
>TRBJ2-7|TRBD2|few|TRBV7-2
TGTGCCAGCAGCTTAGGGCTAGCGGGAGGGCCCTACGAGCAGTACTTC
CASSLGLAGGPYEQYF
>TRBJ2-7|-|-|TRBV27
TGTGCCAGCAGTTTTCGGGGAGGCGAGCAGTACTTC
CASSFRGGEQYF
>TRBJ1-5|TRBD1|once|TRBV27
TGTGCCAGCACCCCGACAGGGGGCGGCGGCAATCAGCCCCAGCATTTT
CASTPTGGGGNQPQHF
>TRBJ2-5|TRBD2|-|TRBV4-2
TGTGCCAGCAGCAATTCGTTTGGAACTAGCGGGGTCCAAGAGACCCAGTACTTC
CASSNSFGTSGVQETQYF
>TRBJ1-5|-|-|TRBV10-3
TGTGCCATCAGTGGGATCTCGGGAAATCAGCCCCAGCATTTT
CAISGISGNQPQHF
>TRBJ1-2|-|once|TRBV2
TGTGCCAGCACTTTTGAGGATTTCTATGGCTACACCTTC
CASTFEDFYGYTF
>TRBJ1-2|-|-|TRBV7-9
TGTGCCAGTACGGGGGAGAGGGCTAACTATGGCTACACCTTC
CASTGERANYGYTF
>TRBJ1-3|-|-|TRBV7-8
TGTGCCAGCAGCGGGGCCCTGAACCCTGGAAACACCATATATTTT
CASSGALNPGNTIYF
>TRBJ2-3|TRBD2|-|TRBV27
TGTGCCAGCAGTTTGGGGATTGGGAGACAGGGACTAGCGGGATTATATACGCAGTATTTT
CASSLGIGRQGLAGLYTQYF
>TRBJ1-5|-|-|TRBV5-1
TGCGCCAGCAGCTTAACAGGGTTCAATCAGCCCCAGCATTTT
CASSLTGFNQPQHF
>TRBJ1-1|TRBD1|-|TRBV27
TGTGCCAGCAGTCCACAAACGGGACAGGGGATGAACACTGAAGCTTTCTTT
CASSPQTGQGMNTEAFF
>TRBJ1-2|-|-|TRBV5-4
TGTGCCAGCAGCCTCCGGGACACTGAAAACCGACCCTATGGCTACACCTTC
CASSLRDTENRPYGYTF
>TRBJ2-2|TRBD2|many|TRBV5-1
TGCGCCAGCAGCTTGGGTCTAGCGGGAGCTACCGGGGAGCTGTTTTTT
CASSLGLAGATGELFF
>TRBJ2-1|-|-|TRBV29-1
TGCAGCGCCCTAACGTGGGGACAAAACAATGAGCAGTTCTTC
CSALTWGQNNEQFF
>TRBJ2-7|-|once|TRBV9
TGTGCCAGCAGTCGAGTAGGCAGCGGCCTCTCCTACGAGCAGTACTTC
CASSRVGSGLSYEQYF
>TRBJ1-6|TRBD1|-|TRBV27
TGTGCCAGCAGTAGGCAGGGGGCAAGCTCACCCCTCCACTTT
CASSRQGASSPLHF
>TRBJ2-7|TRBD1|-|TRBV27
TGTGCCAGCAGTACATGGGACAGGATAGGAGAGCAGTACTTC
CASSTWDRIGEQYF
>TRBJ2-6|TRBD1|-|TRBV28
TGTGCCAGCAGTCTACGGACAGGGATATCCCTGAGGGAGGCCAACGTCCTGACTTTC
CASSLRTGISLREANVLTF
>TRBJ2-7|TRBD2|-|TRBV7-8
TGTGCCAGCGGTAGTGGGACTAGCGGAGAAGGGGGGTACCACGAGCAGTACTTC
CASGSGTSGEGGYHEQYF
>TRBJ1-5|-|-|TRBV28
TGTGCCAGCAGTAGACAACAGGGCAATCAGCCCCAGCATTTT
CASSRQQGNQPQHF
>TRBJ2-1|TRBD1|-|TRBV24-1
TGTGCCACCAGAGGGACAGGGCTGGGAAATGAGCAGTTCTTC
CATRGTGLGNEQFF
>TRBJ1-6|TRBD1|-|TRBV5-4
TGTGCCAGCAGCTCTGACAGGGCGGGTTCCTATAATTCACCCCTCCACTTT
CASSSDRAGSYNSPLHF
>TRBJ2-6|-|-|TRBV11-3
TGTGCCAGCAGCCCAGGGGGGTTCTCTGGGGCCAACGTCCTGACTTTC
CASSPGGFSGANVLTF
>TRBJ1-1|-|-|TRBV29-1
TGCAGCGTACAAAAAACAGGTTCGGCCACTGAAGCTTTCTTT
CSVQKTGSATEAFF
>TRBJ2-7|-|-|TRBV5-5
TGTGCCAGCAGCTTGATAGGGGCGCCCTACGAGCAGTACTTC
CASSLIGAPYEQYF
>TRBJ1-2|-|-|TRBV6-5
TGTGCCAGCAGTTTCCGCAGTAACTATGGCTACACCTTC
CASSFRSNYGYTF
>TRBJ2-5|TRBD2|-|TRBV24-1
TGTGCCACCAGTGATTTCCAAGCGGGAGGACGACAAGAGACCCAGTACTTC
CATSDFQAGGRQETQYF
>TRBJ1-5|-|once|TRBV20-1
TGCAGTGCTAGTCGGGGTGTGGGACAGCCCCAGCATTTT
CSASRGVGQPQHF